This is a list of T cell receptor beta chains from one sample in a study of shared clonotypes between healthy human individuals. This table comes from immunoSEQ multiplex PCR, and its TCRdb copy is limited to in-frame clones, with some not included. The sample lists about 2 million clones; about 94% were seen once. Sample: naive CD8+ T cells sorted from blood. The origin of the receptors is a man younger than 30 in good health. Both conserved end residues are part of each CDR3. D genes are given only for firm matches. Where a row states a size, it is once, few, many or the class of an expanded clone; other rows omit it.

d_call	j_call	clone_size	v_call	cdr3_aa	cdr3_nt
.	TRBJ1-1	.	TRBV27	CASSLIQGNTEAFF	TGTGCCAGCAGTTTAATACAGGGAAACACTGAAGCTTTCTTT
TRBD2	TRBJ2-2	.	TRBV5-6	CASSLGLAGGGDTGELFF	TGTGCCAGCAGCCTCGGACTAGCGGGAGGTGGGGACACCGGGGAGCTGTTTTTT
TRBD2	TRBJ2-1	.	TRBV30	CAWMGTSGRGGSYNEQFF	TGTGCCTGGATGGGGACTAGCGGGAGAGGGGGCTCCTACAATGAGCAGTTCTTC
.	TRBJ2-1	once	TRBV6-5	CASSYLEEGYNEQFF	TGTGCCAGCAGTTACCTGGAGGAAGGGTACAATGAGCAGTTCTTC
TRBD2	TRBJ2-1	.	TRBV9	CASSVEGTSGPFGEQFF	TGTGCCAGCAGCGTAGAGGGGACTAGCGGGCCCTTCGGGGAGCAGTTCTTC
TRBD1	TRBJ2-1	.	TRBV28	CASRGTGSEQFF	TGTGCCAGCAGGGGGACAGGTAGTGAGCAGTTCTTC
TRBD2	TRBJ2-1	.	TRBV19	CASRVSGRAYNEQFF	TGTGCCAGTAGGGTTAGCGGGAGGGCCTACAATGAGCAGTTCTTC
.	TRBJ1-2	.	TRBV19	CARKEGIVNYGYTF	TGTGCCAGAAAAGAGGGCATAGTTAACTATGGCTACACCTTC
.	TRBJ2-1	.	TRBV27	CASSNLRGGYNEQFF	TGTGCCAGCAGTAACCTCAGGGGGGGATACAATGAGCAGTTCTTC
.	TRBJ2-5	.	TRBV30	CAWDEGFVETQYF	TGTGCCTGGGACGAAGGGTTTGTAGAGACCCAGTACTTC
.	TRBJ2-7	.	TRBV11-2	CASSLAALYEQYF	TGTGCCAGCAGCTTAGCGGCGTTATACGAGCAGTACTTC
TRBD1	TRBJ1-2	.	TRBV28	CASSNDRGHGYTF	TGTGCCAGCAGTAACGACAGGGGGCATGGCTACACCTTC
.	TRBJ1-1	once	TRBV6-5	CASSNPGHTKAFF	TGTGCCAGCAGTAATCCGGGCCACACTAAAGCTTTCTTT
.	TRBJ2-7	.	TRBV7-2	CASSPRGPYEQYF	TGTGCCAGCAGCCCCAGGGGACCCTACGAGCAGTACTTC